This passage covers 25 T cell receptor beta chains from one sample sequenced in a study of cytomegalovirus exposure and HLA in healthy donors. PCR involved 60 Vbeta and 13 Jbeta primers. Method: immunoSEQ multiplex PCR; TCRdb's copy keeps in-frame clones and lacks some. The sample has about 200,000 clones, around 84% seen once; the top ten hold 1.5% to 2%. The sequencing sample was made of PBMCs. These receptor sequences come from a woman between 18 and 29 years old in good health and CMV-seronegative.

The J gene is TRBJ2-1, the V gene TRBV6-5, with D perhaps TRBD2 (6 bases). The CDR3 has 12 residues. Germline CDR1 and CDR2: MNHEY and SVGAGI. The V end was cut by 1 base, the J end by 8 bases, with 6 bases between. As DNA, the CDR3 is TGTGCCAGCAGTTACTGGGGGGATGAGCAGTTCTTC. Encoded protein: CASSYWGDEQFF.

The chain uses TRBV4-1 and TRBJ2-7; tentatively, D is TRBD1 (6 bases). This CDR3 is built from 14 residues. CDR1 and CDR2 from the germline V gene are MGHRA and YSYEKL. Trimming shortened V by 2 bases and J by 3 bases, and 11 bases separated the two germline ends. The chain's CDR3 is CASSQTRQDYEQYF. CDR3 nucleotides: TGCGCCAGCAGCCAAACCCGACAGGACTACGAGCAGTACTTC.

The J gene is TRBJ1-1, the V gene TRBV29-1; 10 nucleotides agree with TRBD1. This CDR3 is built from 13 residues. Germline loops: CDR1 SQVTM, CDR2 ANQGSEA. V lost 7 bases and J lost 1; bases outside the gene matches: 3. The CDR3 loop is CSARQGANTEAFF. The CDR3 DNA is TGCAGCGCTAGACAGGGGGCGAACACTGAAGCTTTCTTT.

This rearrangement joins TRBV27 to TRBJ2-7, with D perhaps TRBD2 (5 bases). Germline CDR1 and CDR2: MNHEY and SMNVEV (reference sequence). The CDR3 sequence is 13 residues long. Trimming left V 5 bases short and J 3 bases short, with 11 bases between. CDR3 DNA sequence: TGTGCCAGCAGTCCCCGAGGGCTCTACGAGCAGTACTTC. Its protein is CASSPRGLYEQYF.

With regard to this clone: No conserved phenylalanine or tryptophan is present at the end of the CDR3, so a read error is the likely explanation. The chain has TRBV7-9 and TRBJ1-1; TRBD1 agrees at 7 bases. After removal of 1 base from V and 7 bases from J, the junction contained 12 bases not matched to a gene. This CDR3 region has 16 residues. Per the germline V gene, CDR1 is SEHNR and CDR2 is FQNEAQ (reference sequence). DNA of the CDR3: TGTGCCAGCAGCTTAGTGGGGACAGCCCGAATAGGTGAAGCTTTCCTT. Translation gives CASSLVGTARIGEAFL.

The CDR3 here is CASKEGQFF. The DNA of the CDR3 is TGTGCCAGCAAGGAGGGGCAGTTCTTC. The V call is TRBV3-2, the J call TRBJ2-1; the tabulated D call, TRBD2, remains unverified against the DNA. TRBV3-2 is a documented pseudogene. The CDR3 loop spans 9 amino acids.

This rearrangement joins TRBV27 to TRBJ2-2; weak D call: TRBD2 (6 bases). Trimming took off 2 bases at V and 9 bases at J, with 28 bases between the two ends. Germline lookup yields CDR1 MNHEY and CDR2 SMNVEV (reference sequence). This CDR3 is 19 amino acids long. The CDR3 here is CASSLRMGRDRLNERELFF. The CDR3 DNA reads TGTGCCAGCAGTTTACGCATGGGGCGGGACCGTCTAAATGAAAGGGAGCTGTTTTTT.

The rearrangement uses TRBV4-1 and TRBJ2-2, with no clear D. Per germline, CDR1 MGHRA and CDR2 YSYEKL. This CDR3 is 17 amino acids long. Trimming left V 6 bases short and J 2 bases short, with 19 bases between. CDR3 residues: CASRQPARQGNTGELFF. CDR3 DNA: TGCGCCAGCAGACAACCCGCCAGACAAGGAAACACCGGGGAGCTGTTTTTT.

A single count supports this clone. The chain has TRBV30 and TRBJ2-2, with a possible D match to TRBD2 (5 bases). This CDR3 is built from 15 residues. V lost 0 bases and J lost 2, with 10 bases in between. CDR1 is GTSNPN and CDR2 is SVGIG in the germline V gene (reference sequence). This CDR3 is CAWSVEGSNTGELFF. The CDR3 DNA reads TGTGCCTGGAGTGTCGAGGGCAGTAACACCGGGGAGCTGTTTTTT.

With respect to this clone: One end of the junction does not line up with germline, which may come from a read error. J is TRBJ1-2 and V is TRBV4-1, with 7 nucleotides matching TRBD1. Germline V gene sequence: CDR1 MGHRA, CDR2 YSYEKL. This CDR3 is 14 amino acids long. CDR3: CASSPPTGTVRLAF. The CDR3 DNA sequence: TGCGCCAGCAGCCCCCCGACCGGGACAGTGCGCCTGGCCTTC.

CDR3 in DNA: TGTGCCAGCAGTACCGACAGGAGATACACAGATACGCAGTATTTT. Translated, it gives CASSTDRRYTDTQYF. The genes are TRBV6-5 and TRBJ2-3, with TRBD1 as a possible D gene (6 bases). Germline V lookup: CDR1 MNHEY, CDR2 SVGAGI. Trimming stripped 5 bases from V and 2 bases from J, with 14 bases between. The CDR3 consists of 15 residues.

The chain recombines TRBV6-1 with TRBJ2-2, with a tentative D call TRBD2 (6 bases). The CDR3 is 14 amino acids. With 3 bases removed from V and 5 bases from J, the gap between germline ends came to 10 bases. Germline V lookup: CDR1 MNHNS, CDR2 SASEGT. CDR3 protein: CASSDWGTTGELFF. CDR3 DNA sequence: TGTGCCAGCAGTGATTGGGGGACTACCGGGGAGCTGTTTTTT.

This clone was seen more than once but under ten times. This chain links TRBV6-1 with TRBJ2-7; 8 positions match TRBD2. Germline trimming cut 4 bases from V and 0 bases from J; bases unmatched to any gene: 5. In germline, CDR1 is MNHNS, CDR2 SASEGT. The CDR3 runs 15 residues. The CDR3 sequence is CASSAGGGPSYEQYF. The DNA of the CDR3 is TGTGCCAGCAGTGCAGGCGGGGGGCCCTCCTACGAGCAGTACTTC.

About this clone itself: Other DNA sequences of this sample code for an identical CDR3. The chain combines TRBV27 with TRBJ2-7; 7 bases are a match to TRBD1. V lost 5 bases and J lost 4; bases outside the gene matches: 8. This CDR3 spans 14 amino acids. Germline V lookup: CDR1 MNHEY, CDR2 SMNVEV (reference sequence). The CDR3 bases are TGTGCCAGCAGTCCCCGGACAGGAGTTTACGAGCAGTACTTC. Amino acids: CASSPRTGVYEQYF.

The chain joins TRBV25-1 to TRBJ1-1, with D tentatively TRBD1 (6 bases). The CDR3 consists of 13 residues. V was pared by 4 bases and J by 6 bases, with 12 bases between. Germline values: CDR1 MGHDK, CDR2 SYGVNS. The CDR3 DNA reads as TGTGCCAGCAGTGTTACAGGGTTCGCTGAAGCTTTCTTT. Its protein is CASSVTGFAEAFF.

The chain joins TRBV10-3 to TRBJ2-6; tentatively, D is TRBD1 (6 bases). CDR1 ENHRY and CDR2 SYGVKD come from the germline V gene. The CDR3 loop spans 15 amino acids. Between the trimmed V and J ends, which lost 6 bases and 1 base, there was a span of 10 bases. The CDR3 sequence is CAISTGFSGANVLTF. As DNA, the CDR3 is TGTGCCATCAGCACAGGGTTTTCTGGGGCCAACGTCCTGACTTTC.

This chain links TRBV4-2 with TRBJ2-7; no definite D call. V was trimmed by 4 bases and J by 1 base, leaving 11 bases between them. The germline V gene encodes CDR1 LGHNA and CDR2 YNFKEQ. This CDR3 is 14 amino acids long. CDR3 protein: CASSPREVSYEQYF. The CDR3, as DNA: TGTGCCAGCAGCCCGAGAGAGGTATCCTACGAGCAGTACTTC.

The rearrangement joins TRBV27 to TRBJ2-7; 11 bases are a match to TRBD1. The V gene's germline CDR1 is MNHEY and CDR2 SMNVEV (reference sequence). V trimming: 8 bases; J trimming: 4 bases; junction bases outside the gene matches: 4. The CDR3 length is 13 residues. CDR3 loop: CASRTGGRYEQYF. The CDR3 nucleotides read TGTGCCAGCCGGACAGGGGGCCGATACGAGCAGTACTTC.

Of note for this clone: One end of the junction fails to match germline, which may point to a read error. The rearrangement joins TRBV7-7 to TRBJ2-2, with 8 positions matching TRBD1. The CDR3 contains 17 residues. Germline V gene sequence: CDR1 SSHAT, CDR2 FNYEAQ (reference sequence). CDR3 sequence (DNA): TGTGCTAGCAGCCCGGGCCCCCCCAGGGGGCCGGTCGGGGAGCTGTTTTTT. It specifies CASSPGPPRGPVGELFF. The full variable domain, with the rest looked up from reference TRBV7-7 and TRBJ2-2, is GAGVSQSPRYKVTKRGQDVTLRCDPISSHATLYWYQQALGQGPEFLTYFNYEAQPDKSGLPSDRFSAERPEGSISTLTIQRTEQRDSAMYRCASSPGPPRGPVGELFFGEGSRLTVL.

The chain joins TRBV27 to TRBJ1-6, with unresolved D. The CDR3 consists of 14 residues. Germline CDR1 MNHEY, CDR2 SMNVEV (reference sequence). The germline V and J ends were trimmed by 3 bases and 4 bases, with 7 bases remaining between them. As DNA, the CDR3 is TGTGCCAGCAGTTTGGGCGGGTATAATTCACCCCTCCACTTT. This codes for CASSLGGYNSPLHF.

The table lists this clone with a count of one. J is TRBJ1-1 and V is TRBV18, with a weak D call TRBD1 (6 bases). The CDR3 extends over 14 amino acids. Germline CDR1 and CDR2: KGHSH and LQKENI. Trimming removed 6 bases from V and 1 base from J, with 12 bases in between. The CDR3 spells CASSQQGANTEAFF. The CDR3 DNA reads as TGTGCCAGCTCTCAACAGGGCGCGAACACTGAAGCTTTCTTT.

This sequence joins TRBV13 and TRBJ2-3; TRBD1 matches at 9 bases. The V gene's germline CDR1 is PRHDT and CDR2 FYEKMQ (reference sequence). The CDR3 has 17 amino acids. V dropped 3 bases and J dropped 8; count of bases not matched to a gene: 15. CDR3 sequence reads: CASSFGPPGQGPRTQYF. The CDR3, as DNA: TGTGCCAGCAGCTTCGGTCCTCCGGGACAGGGCCCCCGTACGCAGTATTTT.

On this clone: Germline and junction disagree at one end, which may indicate a read error. The rearrangement uses TRBV7-7 and TRBJ2-7; D possibly corresponds to TRBD1 (6 bases). Germline V gene sequence: CDR1 SSHAT, CDR2 FNYEAQ (reference sequence). The CDR3 runs to 15 residues. The CDR3 protein is CASSSVKRTDHEQYF. DNA for the CDR3: TGTGCTAGCAGCTCTGTAAAGAGGACAGACCACGAGCAGTACTTC.

Only a few counts were recorded for this clone. Other nucleotide sequences in the sample specify the same CDR3. J is TRBJ2-1 and V is TRBV19; 10 nucleotides agree with TRBD2. CDR1 is LNHDA and CDR2 is SQIVND in the germline V gene (reference sequence). V lost 3 bases to trimming and J lost 4 bases; unmatched junction nucleotides: 3. This CDR3 contains 15 residues. The CDR3 nucleotides are TGTGCCAGTAGTATCGGACTAGCGGAGTACAATGAGCAGTTCTTC. Translation: CASSIGLAEYNEQFF.

This chain joins TRBV5-1 and TRBJ2-2; perhaps TRBD1 as D (6 bases). CDR3 length: 16 residues. V lost 4 bases and J 2 bases, leaving 15 bases between the germline ends. CDR1 SGHRS and CDR2 YFSETQ come from the germline V gene. DNA for the CDR3: TGCGCCAGCAGCCTCCTACCGGGACACAACACCGGGGAGCTGTTTTTT. Encoded protein: CASSLLPGHNTGELFF.